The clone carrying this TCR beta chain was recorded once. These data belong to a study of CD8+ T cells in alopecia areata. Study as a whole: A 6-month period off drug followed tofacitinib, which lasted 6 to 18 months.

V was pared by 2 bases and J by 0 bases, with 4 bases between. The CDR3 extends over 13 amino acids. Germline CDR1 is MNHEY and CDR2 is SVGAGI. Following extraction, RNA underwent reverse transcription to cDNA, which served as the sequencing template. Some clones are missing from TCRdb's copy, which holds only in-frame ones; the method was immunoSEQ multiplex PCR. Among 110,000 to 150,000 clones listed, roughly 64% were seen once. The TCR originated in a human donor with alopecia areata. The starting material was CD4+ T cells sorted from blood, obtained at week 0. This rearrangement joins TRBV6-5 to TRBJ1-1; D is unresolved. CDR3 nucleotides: TGTGCCAGCAGTTACACTGTGAACACTGAAGCTTTCTTT. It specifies CASSYTVNTEAFF.